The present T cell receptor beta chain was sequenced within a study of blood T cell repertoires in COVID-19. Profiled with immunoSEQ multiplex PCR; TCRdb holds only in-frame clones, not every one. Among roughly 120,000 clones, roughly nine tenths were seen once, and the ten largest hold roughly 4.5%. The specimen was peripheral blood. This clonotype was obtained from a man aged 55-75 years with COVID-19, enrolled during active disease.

As DNA, the CDR3 is TGTGCCAGCAGTTTTCGGGACAGGTTTGATACCATTATGTACGAGCAGTACTTC. Amino acid sequence: CASSFRDRFDTIMYEQYF. The chain uses TRBV28 and TRBJ2-7; TRBD1 agrees at 8 bases. The trim removed 3 bases at V and 4 bases at J, leaving 17 bases unmatched. The germline CDR1 and CDR2 sequences are MDHEN and SYDVKM. The CDR3 sequence is 18 residues long.